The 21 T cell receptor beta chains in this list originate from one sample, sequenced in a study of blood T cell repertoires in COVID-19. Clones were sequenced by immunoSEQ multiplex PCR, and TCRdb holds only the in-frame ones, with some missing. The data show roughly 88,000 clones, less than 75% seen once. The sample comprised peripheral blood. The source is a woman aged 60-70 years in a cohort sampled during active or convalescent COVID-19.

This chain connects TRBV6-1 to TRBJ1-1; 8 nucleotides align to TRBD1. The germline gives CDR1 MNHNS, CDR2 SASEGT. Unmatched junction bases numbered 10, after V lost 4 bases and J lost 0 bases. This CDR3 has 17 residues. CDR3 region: CASSGRDRSLMNTEAFF. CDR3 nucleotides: TGTGCCAGCAGTGGCCGGGACAGGAGTCTCATGAACACTGAAGCTTTCTTT.

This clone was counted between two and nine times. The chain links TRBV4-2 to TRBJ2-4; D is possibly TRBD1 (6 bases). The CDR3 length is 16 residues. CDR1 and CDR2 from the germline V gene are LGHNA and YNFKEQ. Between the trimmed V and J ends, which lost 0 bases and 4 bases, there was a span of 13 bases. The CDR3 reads CASSQETGETKNIQYF. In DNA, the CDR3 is TGTGCCAGCAGCCAAGAGACAGGAGAAACGAAAAACATTCAGTACTTC.

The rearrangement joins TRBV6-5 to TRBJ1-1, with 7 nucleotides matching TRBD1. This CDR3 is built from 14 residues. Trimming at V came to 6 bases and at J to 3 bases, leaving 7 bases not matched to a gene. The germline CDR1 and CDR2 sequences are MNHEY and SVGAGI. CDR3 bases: TGTGCCAGCAGACAGACAGGGTTCGACACTGAAGCTTTCTTT. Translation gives CASRQTGFDTEAFF.

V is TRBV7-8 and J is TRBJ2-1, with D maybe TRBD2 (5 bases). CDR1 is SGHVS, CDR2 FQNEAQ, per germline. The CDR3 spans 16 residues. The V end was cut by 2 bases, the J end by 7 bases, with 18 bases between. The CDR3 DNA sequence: TGTGCCAGCAGCTTAAAGTTGGCGGAGAGGGTGAATGAGCAGTTCTTC. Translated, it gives CASSLKLAERVNEQFF. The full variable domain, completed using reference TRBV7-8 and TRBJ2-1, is GAGVSQSPRYKVAKRGQDVALRCDPISGHVSLFWYQQALGQGPEFLTYFQNEAQLDKSGLPSDRFFAERPEGSVSTLKIQRTQQEDSAVYLCASSLKLAERVNEQFFGPGTRLTVL.

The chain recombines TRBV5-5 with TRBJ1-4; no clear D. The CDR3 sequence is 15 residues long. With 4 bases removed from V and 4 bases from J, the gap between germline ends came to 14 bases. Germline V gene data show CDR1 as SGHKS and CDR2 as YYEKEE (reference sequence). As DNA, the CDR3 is TGTGCCAGCAGCCCAGGAAAACTTCTTAATGAAAAACTGTTTTTT. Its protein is CASSPGKLLNEKLFF. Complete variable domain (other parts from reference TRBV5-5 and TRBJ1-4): DAGVTQSPTHLIKTRGQQVTLRCSPISGHKSVSWYQQVLGQGPQFIFQYYEKEERGRGNFPDRFSARQFPNYSSELNVNALLLGDSALYLCASSPGKLLNEKLFFGSGTQLSVL.

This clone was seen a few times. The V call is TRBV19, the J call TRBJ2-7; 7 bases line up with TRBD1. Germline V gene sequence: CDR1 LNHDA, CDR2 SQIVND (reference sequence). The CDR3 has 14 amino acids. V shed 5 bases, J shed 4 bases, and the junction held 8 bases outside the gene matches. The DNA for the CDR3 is TGTGCCAGTAGTCCGGCCGAGGGGGCTTACGAGCAGTACTTC. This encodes CASSPAEGAYEQYF.

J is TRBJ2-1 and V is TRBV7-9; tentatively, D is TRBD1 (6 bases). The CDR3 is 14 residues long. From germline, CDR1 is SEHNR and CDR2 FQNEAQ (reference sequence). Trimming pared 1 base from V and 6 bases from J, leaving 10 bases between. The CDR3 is CASSLGQGFNEQFF. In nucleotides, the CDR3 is TGTGCCAGCAGCTTAGGCCAGGGGTTCAATGAGCAGTTCTTC.

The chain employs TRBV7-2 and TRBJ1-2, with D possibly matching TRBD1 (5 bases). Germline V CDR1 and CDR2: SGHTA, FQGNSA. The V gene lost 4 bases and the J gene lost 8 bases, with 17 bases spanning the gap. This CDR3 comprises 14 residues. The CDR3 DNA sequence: TGTGCCAGCAGCTCCACTTCAGGGTTTGGGGGCTACACCTTC. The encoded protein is CASSSTSGFGGYTF. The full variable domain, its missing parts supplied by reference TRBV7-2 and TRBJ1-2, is GAGVSQSPSNKVTEKGKDVELRCDPISGHTALYWYRQSLGQGLEFLIYFQGNSAPDKSGLPSDRFSAERTGGSVSTLTIQRTQQEDSAVYLCASSSTSGFGGYTFGSGTRLTVV.

The CDR3 protein is CASSLVGQGAHGYTF. Written as DNA, the CDR3 is TGCGCCAGCAGCTTGGTTGGACAGGGGGCGCATGGCTACACCTTC. V is TRBV5-1 and J is TRBJ1-2, with 11 bases lining up with TRBD1. The CDR3 is 15 amino acids. V lost 0 bases and J lost 6; bases outside the gene matches: 4. Germline V lookup: CDR1 SGHRS, CDR2 YFSETQ.

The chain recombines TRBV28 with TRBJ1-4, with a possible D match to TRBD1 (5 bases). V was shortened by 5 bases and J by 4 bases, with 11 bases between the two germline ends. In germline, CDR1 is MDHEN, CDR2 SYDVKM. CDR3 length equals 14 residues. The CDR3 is CASSNGGINEKLFF. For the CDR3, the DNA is TGTGCCAGCAGTAACGGGGGGATTAATGAAAAACTGTTTTTT.

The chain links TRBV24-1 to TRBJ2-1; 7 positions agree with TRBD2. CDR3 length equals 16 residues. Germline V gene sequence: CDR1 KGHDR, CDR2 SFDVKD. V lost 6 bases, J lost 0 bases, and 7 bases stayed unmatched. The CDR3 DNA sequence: TGTGCCACCAGTCTAGCTAGCGGCAGCTCCTACAATGAGCAGTTCTTC. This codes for CATSLASGSSYNEQFF.

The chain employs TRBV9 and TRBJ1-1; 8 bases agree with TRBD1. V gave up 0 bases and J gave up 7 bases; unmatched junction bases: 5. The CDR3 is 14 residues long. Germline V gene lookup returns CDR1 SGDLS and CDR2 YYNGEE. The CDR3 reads CASSVGTGLGEAFF. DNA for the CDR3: TGTGCCAGCAGCGTAGGGACAGGGCTTGGTGAAGCTTTCTTT.

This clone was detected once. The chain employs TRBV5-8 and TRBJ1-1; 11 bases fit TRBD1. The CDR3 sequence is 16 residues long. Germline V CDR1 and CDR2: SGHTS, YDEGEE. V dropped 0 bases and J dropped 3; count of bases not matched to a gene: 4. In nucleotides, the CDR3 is TGTGCCAGCAGCTTGGCCCCGGGACAGGGGGACACTGAAGCTTTCTTT. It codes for CASSLAPGQGDTEAFF.

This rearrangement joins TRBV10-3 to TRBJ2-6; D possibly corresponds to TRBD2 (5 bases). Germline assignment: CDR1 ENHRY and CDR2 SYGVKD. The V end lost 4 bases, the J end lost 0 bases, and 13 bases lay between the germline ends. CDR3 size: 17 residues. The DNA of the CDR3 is TGTGCCATCAGTGCGGGATCGGCGAACTCTGGGGCCAACGTCCTGACTTTC. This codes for CAISAGSANSGANVLTF.

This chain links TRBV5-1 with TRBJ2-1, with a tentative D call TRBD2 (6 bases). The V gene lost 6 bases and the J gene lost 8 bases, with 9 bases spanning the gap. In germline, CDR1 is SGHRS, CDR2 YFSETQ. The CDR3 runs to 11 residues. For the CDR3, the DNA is TGCGCCAGCATGGGGGGATATGAGCAGTTCTTC. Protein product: CASMGGYEQFF.

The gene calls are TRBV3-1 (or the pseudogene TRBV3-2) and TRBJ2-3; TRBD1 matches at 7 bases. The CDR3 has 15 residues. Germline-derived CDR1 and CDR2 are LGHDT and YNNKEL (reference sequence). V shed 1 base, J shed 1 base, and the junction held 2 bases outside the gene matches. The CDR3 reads CASSQGGTGTDTQYF. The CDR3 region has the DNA TGTGCCAGCAGCCAAGGAGGGACAGGCACAGATACGCAGTATTTT.

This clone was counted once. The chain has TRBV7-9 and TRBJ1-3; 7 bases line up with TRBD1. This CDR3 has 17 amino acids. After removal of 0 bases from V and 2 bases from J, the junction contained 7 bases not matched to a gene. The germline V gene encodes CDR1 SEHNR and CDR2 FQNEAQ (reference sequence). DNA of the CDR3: TGTGCCAGCAGCTTAGCGTCAGGGGGGCTAGCTGGAAACACCATATATTTT. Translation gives CASSLASGGLAGNTIYF.

In DNA, the CDR3 is TGCAGTGCTAGTCAACGAACTAGCGGGGACCTCACAGATACGCAGTATTTT. Translation: CSASQRTSGDLTDTQYF. The rearrangement joins TRBV20-1 to TRBJ2-3; TRBD2 matches 10 bases. V trimming: 3 bases; J trimming: 2 bases; junction bases outside the gene matches: 11. The CDR3 length is 17 residues. The V gene's germline CDR1 is DFQATT and CDR2 SNEGSKA (reference sequence).

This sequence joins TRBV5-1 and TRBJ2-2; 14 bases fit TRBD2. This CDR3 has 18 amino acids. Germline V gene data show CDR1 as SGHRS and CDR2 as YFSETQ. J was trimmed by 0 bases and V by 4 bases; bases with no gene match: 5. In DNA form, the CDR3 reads TGCGCCAGCAGCCTGGGACTAGCGGGGGCCGCGAACACCGGGGAGCTGTTTTTT. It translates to CASSLGLAGAANTGELFF.

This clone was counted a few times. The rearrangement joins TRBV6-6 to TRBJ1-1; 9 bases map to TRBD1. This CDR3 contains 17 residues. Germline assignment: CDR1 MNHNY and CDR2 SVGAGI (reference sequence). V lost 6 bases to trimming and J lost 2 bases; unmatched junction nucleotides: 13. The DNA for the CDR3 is TGTGCCAGCAGCCGAACCGGGACAGGGATTGGTAACACTGAAGCTTTCTTT. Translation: CASSRTGTGIGNTEAFF.

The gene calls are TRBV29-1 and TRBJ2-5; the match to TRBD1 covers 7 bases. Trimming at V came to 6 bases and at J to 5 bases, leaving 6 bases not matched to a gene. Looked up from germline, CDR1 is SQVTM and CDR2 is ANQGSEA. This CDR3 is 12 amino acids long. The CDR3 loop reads CSVQGRWETQYF. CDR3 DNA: TGCAGCGTACAGGGGAGATGGGAGACCCAGTACTTC.